In its sample, the clone carrying this T cell receptor beta chain was seen many times. The data were obtained in a study of T-cell reconstitution after alpha-beta-depleted transplantation in children. With V trimmed by 5 bases and J by 8 bases, 14 bases remained unmatched. The CDR3 has 15 residues. Germline V gene lookup returns CDR1 DFQATT and CDR2 SNEGSKA (reference sequence). Unique molecular identifiers tagged the TCRbeta library. TCRdb passed the PCR reads through MiXCR, listing each CDR3 protein once. The profile covers hundreds of thousands of distinct CDR3 sequences, with around 17% appearing a single time and 0.85% to 1.3% taken by the ten largest.

Sequencing used PBMCs from the stem cell graft donor, obtained from the stem cell graft. The chain employs TRBV20-1 and TRBJ2-4; 8 bases map to TRBD2. The TCR sequence derives from a human donor who donated a stem cell graft to a child with acute myeloid leukemia. CDR3 region: CSARSRRGGLDIQYF. CDR3 nucleotide sequence: TGCAGTGCTCGAAGCCGCCGGGGGGGCTTAGACATTCAGTACTTC.